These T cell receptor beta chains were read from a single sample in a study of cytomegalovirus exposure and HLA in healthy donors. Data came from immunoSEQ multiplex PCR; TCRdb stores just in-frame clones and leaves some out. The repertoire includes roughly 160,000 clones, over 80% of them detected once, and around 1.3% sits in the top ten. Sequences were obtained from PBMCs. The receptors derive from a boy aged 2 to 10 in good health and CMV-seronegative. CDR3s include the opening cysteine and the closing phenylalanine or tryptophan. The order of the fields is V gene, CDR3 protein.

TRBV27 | CASSFRPGRQETQYF
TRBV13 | CASSFAGGLKEQYF
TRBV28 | CASSLNKNQPQHF
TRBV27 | CASSPPGLAAHNEQFF
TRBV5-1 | CASSPAGVRHGYTF
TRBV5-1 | CASSPHQGNSNTQYF
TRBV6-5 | CASSTQGAEGNTIYF
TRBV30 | CAWSVTRGIIQPLHF
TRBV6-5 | CASSYSGRPSAEAFF
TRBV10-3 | CAISGQETGELFF
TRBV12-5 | CASGRQVRSGGSDTQYF
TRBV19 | CASSIDLGAGEQYF
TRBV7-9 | CASSRSGGRGELFF
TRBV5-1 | CASTFDGGPVQETQYF
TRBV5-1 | CASSFGIAMNTEAFF
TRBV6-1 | CASSEINRLSGNTIYF
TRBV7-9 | CASSVSGVPNTEAFF
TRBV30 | CAWERGGYGYTF